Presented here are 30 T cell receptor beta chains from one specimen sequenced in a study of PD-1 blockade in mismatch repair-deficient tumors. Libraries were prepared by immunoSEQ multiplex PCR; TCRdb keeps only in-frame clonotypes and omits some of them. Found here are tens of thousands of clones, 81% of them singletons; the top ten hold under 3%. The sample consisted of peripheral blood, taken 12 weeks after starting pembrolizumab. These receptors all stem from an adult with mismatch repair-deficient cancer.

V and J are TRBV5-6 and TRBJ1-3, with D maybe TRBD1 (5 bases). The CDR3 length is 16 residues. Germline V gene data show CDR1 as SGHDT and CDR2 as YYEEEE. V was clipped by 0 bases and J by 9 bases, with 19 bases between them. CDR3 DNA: TGTGCCAGCAGCTTGGAATCAGCCAGGGTTTCCGGCACCATATATTTT. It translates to CASSLESARVSGTIYF.

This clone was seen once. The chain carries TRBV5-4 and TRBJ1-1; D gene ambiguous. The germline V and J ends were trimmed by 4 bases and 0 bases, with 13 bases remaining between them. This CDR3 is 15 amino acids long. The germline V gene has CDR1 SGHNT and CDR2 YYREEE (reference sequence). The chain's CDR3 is CASSQSPGVNTEAFF. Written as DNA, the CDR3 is TGTGCCAGCAGCCAGAGTCCCGGGGTGAACACTGAAGCTTTCTTT.

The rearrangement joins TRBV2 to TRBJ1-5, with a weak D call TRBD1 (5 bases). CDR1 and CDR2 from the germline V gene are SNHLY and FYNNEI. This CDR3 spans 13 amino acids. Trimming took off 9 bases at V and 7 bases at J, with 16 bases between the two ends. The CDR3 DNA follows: TGTGCCAGTAATACTCAGGGTAGCCAGCCCCAGCATTTT. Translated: CASNTQGSQPQHF.

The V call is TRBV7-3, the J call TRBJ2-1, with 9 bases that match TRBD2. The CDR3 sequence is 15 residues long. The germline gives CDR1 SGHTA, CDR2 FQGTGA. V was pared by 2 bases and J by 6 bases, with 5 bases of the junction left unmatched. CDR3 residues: CASSLGAGGVNEQFF. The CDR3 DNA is TGTGCCAGCAGCTTAGGGGCGGGAGGGGTCAATGAGCAGTTCTTC.

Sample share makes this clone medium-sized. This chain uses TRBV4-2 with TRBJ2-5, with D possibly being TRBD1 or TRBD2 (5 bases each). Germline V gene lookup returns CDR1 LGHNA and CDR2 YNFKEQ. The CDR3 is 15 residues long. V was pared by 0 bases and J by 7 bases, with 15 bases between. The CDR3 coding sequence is TGTGCCAGCAGCCAAGATAGGGACGGCGCAGGGACCCAGTACTTC. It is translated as CASSQDRDGAGTQYF.

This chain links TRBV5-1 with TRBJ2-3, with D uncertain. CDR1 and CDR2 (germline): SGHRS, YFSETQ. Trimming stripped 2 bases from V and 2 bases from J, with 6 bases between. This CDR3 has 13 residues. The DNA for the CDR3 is TGCGCCAGCAGCTTTCGGGCCACAGATACGCAGTATTTT. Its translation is CASSFRATDTQYF.

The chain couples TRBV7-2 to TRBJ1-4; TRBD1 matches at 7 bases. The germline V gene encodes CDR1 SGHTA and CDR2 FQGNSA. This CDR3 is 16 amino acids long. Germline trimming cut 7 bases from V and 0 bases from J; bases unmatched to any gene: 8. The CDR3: CASTPDRPATNEKLFF. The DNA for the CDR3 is TGTGCCAGCACCCCGGACAGGCCAGCAACTAATGAAAAACTGTTTTTT. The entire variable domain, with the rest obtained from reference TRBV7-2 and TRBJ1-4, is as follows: GAGVSQSPSNKVTEKGKDVELRCDPISGHTALYWYRQSLGQGLEFLIYFQGNSAPDKSGLPSDRFSAERTGGSVSTLTIQRTQQEDSAVYLCASTPDRPATNEKLFFGSGTQLSVL.

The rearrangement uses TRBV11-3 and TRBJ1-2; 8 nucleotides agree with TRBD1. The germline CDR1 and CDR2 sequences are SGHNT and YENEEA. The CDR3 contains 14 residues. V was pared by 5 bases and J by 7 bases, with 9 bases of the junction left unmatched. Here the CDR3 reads CASSLPTGVGGYTF. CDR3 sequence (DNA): TGTGCCAGCAGCCTCCCGACAGGGGTGGGTGGCTACACCTTC.

CDR3: CASSLGLAGGGETQYF. CDR3 nucleotides: TGTGCCAGCAGTTTAGGACTAGCGGGAGGGGGAGAGACCCAGTACTTC. V gene TRBV28 combines with J gene TRBJ2-5; 15 bases map to TRBD2. CDR1 is MDHEN and CDR2 is SYDVKM in the germline V gene. The CDR3 loop spans 16 amino acids. V lost 2 bases and J lost 4; bases outside the gene matches: 2.

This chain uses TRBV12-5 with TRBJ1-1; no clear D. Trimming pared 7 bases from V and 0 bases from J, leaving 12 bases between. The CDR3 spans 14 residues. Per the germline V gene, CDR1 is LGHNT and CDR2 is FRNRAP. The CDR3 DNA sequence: TGTGCTAGTGTTCTCGGACGGATGAACACTGAAGCTTTCTTT. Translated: CASVLGRMNTEAFF. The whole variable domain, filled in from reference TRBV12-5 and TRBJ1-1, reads DARVTQTPRHKVTEMGQEVTMRCQPILGHNTVFWYRQTMMQGLELLAYFRNRAPLDDSGMPKDRFSAEMPDATLATLKIQPSEPRDSAVYFCASVLGRMNTEAFFGQGTRLTVV.

Here the CDR3 reads CASSEALAGVYEQYF. CDR3 DNA: TGTGCCAGCAGTGAAGCCCTAGCGGGAGTCTACGAGCAGTACTTC. This chain uses TRBV2 with TRBJ2-7; 10 bases agree with TRBD2. The CDR3 spans 15 residues. CDR1 is SNHLY and CDR2 is FYNNEI in the germline V gene. V gave up 0 bases and J gave up 3 bases; unmatched junction bases: 2.

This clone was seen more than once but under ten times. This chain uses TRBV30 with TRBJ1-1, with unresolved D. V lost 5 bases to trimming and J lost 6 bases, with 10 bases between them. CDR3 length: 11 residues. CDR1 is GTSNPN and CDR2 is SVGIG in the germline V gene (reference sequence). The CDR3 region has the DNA TGTGCCTGGGGGCCGGACGCTGAAGCTTTCTTT. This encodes CAWGPDAEAFF.

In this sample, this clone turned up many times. CDR3 nucleotide sequence: TGTGCCAGCAGTGGAGCGGGGGCAAACTCTGGGGCCAACGTCCTGACTTTC. Amino acid sequence: CASSGAGANSGANVLTF. This chain links TRBV27 with TRBJ2-6, with 8 bases aligning to TRBD2. Germline CDR1 reads MNHEY; CDR2 reads SMNVEV (reference sequence). J gave up 0 bases and V 5 bases, and 6 bases lay outside the gene matches. The CDR3 sequence is 17 residues long.

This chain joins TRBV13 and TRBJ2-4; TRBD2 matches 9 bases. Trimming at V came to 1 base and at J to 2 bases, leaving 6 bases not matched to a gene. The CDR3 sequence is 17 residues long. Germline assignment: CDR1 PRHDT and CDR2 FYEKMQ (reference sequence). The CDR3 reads CASSLAGLAGTKNIQYF. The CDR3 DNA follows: TGTGCCAGCAGCTTAGCAGGGCTAGCGGGGACCAAAAACATTCAGTACTTC.

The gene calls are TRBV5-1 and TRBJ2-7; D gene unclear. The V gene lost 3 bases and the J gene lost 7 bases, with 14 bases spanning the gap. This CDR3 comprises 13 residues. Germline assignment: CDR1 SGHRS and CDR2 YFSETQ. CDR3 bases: TGCGCCAGCAGCTCGACCCCAAACGGGGAGCAGTACTTC. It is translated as CASSSTPNGEQYF.

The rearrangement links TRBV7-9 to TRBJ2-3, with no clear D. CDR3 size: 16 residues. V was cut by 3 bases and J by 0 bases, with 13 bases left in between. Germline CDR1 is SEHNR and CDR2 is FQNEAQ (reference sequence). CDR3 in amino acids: CASSLAYYRSTDTQYF. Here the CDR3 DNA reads TGTGCCAGCAGCTTGGCATACTACCGAAGCACAGATACGCAGTATTTT.

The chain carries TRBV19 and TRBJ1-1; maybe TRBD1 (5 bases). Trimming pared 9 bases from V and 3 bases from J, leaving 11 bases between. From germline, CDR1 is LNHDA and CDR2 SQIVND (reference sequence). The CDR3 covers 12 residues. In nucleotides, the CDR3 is TGTGCCAGCCGCTCGGGGCACACTGAAGCTTTCTTT. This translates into CASRSGHTEAFF. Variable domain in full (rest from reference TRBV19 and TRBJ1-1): DGGITQSPKYLFRKEGQNVTLSCEQNLNHDAMYWYRQDPGQGLRLIYYSQIVNDFQKGDIAEGYSVSREKKESFPLTVTSAQKNPTAFYLCASRSGHTEAFFGQGTRLTVV.

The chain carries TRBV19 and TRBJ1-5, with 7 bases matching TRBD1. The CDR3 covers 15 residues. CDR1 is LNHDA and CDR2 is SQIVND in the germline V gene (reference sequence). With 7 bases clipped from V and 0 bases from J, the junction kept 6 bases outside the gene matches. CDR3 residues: CASTPTGHSNQPQHF. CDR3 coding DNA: TGTGCCAGTACCCCGACAGGGCATAGCAATCAGCCCCAGCATTTT.

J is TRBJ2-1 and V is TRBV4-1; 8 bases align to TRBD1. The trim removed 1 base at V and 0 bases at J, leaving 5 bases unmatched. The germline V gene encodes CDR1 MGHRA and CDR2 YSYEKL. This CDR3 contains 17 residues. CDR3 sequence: CASSQAGQGSSYNEQFF. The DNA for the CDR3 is TGCGCCAGCAGCCAAGCAGGACAGGGAAGCTCCTACAATGAGCAGTTCTTC.

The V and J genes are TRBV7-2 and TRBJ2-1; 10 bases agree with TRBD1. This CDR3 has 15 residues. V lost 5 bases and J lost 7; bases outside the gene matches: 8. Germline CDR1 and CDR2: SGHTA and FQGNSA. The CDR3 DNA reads TGTGCCAGCAGCACGACAGGGGGCGGCTGGAATGAGCAGTTCTTC. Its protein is CASSTTGGGWNEQFF.

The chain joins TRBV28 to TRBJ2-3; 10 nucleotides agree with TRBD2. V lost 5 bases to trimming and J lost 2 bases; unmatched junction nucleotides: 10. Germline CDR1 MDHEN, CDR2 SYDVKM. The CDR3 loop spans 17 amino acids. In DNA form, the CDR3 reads TGTGCCAGCAGTCTTCATGCAGCGGGAGGGAACACAGATACGCAGTATTTT. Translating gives CASSLHAAGGNTDTQYF.

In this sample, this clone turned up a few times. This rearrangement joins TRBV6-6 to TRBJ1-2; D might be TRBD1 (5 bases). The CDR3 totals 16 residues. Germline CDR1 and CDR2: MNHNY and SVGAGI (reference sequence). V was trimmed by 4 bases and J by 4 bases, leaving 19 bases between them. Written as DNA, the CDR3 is TGTGCCAGCAGTTCCAAATTGGGGCCCCACCTCTATGGCTACACCTTC. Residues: CASSSKLGPHLYGYTF.

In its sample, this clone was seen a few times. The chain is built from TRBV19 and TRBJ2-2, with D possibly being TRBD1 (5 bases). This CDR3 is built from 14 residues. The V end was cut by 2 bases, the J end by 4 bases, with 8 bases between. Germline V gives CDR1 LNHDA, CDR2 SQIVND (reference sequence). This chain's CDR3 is CASSIQGTTGELFF. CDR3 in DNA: TGTGCCAGTAGTATACAGGGAACCACCGGGGAGCTGTTTTTT. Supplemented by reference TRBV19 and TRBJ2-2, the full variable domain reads DGGITQSPKYLFRKEGQNVTLSCEQNLNHDAMYWYRQDPGQGLRLIYYSQIVNDFQKGDIAEGYSVSREKKESFPLTVTSAQKNPTAFYLCASSIQGTTGELFFGEGSRLTVL.

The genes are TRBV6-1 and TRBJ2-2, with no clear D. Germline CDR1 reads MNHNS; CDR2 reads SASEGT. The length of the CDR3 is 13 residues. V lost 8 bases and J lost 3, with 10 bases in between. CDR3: CASWAWDTGELFF. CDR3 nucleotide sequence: TGTGCCAGCTGGGCCTGGGACACCGGGGAGCTGTTTTTT.

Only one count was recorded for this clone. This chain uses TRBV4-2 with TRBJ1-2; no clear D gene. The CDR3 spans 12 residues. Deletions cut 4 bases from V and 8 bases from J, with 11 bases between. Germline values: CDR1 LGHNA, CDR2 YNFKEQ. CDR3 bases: TGTGCCAGCAGCCTCAATCTGGGGGGCTACACCTTC. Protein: CASSLNLGGYTF.

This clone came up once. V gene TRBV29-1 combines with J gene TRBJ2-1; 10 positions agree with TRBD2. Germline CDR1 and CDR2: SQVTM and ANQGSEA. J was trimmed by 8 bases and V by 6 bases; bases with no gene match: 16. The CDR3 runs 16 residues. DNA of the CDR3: TGCAGCGTACAAGCCTCTCTAGCGGGAGTTATCGATGAGCAGTTCTTC. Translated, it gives CSVQASLAGVIDEQFF.

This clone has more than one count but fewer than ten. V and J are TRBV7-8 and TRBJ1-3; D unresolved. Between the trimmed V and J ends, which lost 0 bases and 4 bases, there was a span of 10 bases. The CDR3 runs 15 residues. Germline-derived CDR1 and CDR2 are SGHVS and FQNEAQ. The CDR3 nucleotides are TGTGCCAGCAGCTTAGCGGGCATCAAGGGAAACACCATATATTTT. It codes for CASSLAGIKGNTIYF.

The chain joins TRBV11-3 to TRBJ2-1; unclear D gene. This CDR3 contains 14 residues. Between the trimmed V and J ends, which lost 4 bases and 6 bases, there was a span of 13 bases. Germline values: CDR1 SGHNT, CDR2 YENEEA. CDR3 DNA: TGTGCCAGCAGCTCATTAGACTCCCCCAATGAGCAGTTCTTC. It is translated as CASSSLDSPNEQFF.

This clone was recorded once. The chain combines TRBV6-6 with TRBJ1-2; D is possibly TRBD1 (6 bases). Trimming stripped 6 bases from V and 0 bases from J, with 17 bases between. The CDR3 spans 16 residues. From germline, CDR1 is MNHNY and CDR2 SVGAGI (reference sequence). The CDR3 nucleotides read TGTGCCAGCAGCCCCTTCCTGACAGGTGCTAACTATGGCTACACCTTC. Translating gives CASSPFLTGANYGYTF.

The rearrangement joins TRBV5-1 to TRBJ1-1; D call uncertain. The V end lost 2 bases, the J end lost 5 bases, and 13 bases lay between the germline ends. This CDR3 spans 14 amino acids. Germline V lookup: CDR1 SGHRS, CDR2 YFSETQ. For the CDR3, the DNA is TGCGCCAGCAGCTTCCTTACAGTTAATACTGAAGCTTTCTTT. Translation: CASSFLTVNTEAFF.